Listed here is a single T cell receptor (beta chain). Which antigen it targets is not known. No much larger clonotype is one base removed from it; base qualities were not supplied. This entry belongs to a study of blood T cell repertoires in COVID-19 (TCRdb year 2020). Study-level background: Samples covering the acute and convalescent phases of COVID-19 were provided by collaborators in the United States, Italy and Spain. Where available, HLA class I and class II types were obtained from metadata supplied by the sample provider rather than from assay-based typing. The samples were drawn from the first 160 participants of the ongoing ImmuneRACE study and from 950 to 1,500 subjects provided by 6 global collaborators. The prospective study material was composed of cDNA or gDNA derived from T cells, B-cell-depleted T cells, or PBMCs. The dataset comprised deeply sampled blood TCRbeta repertoires from subjects exposed to, actively infected with, or recovered from COVID-19. A de-identified subject ID, COVID-19 status, age in years and sex were almost always included in the sample metadata. The repertoires were released in a freely available public database intended as a resource for research on the immune response to SARS-CoV-2. Summary of the overall study and its limitations: Clinical and demographic metadata were provided uncurated, with the amount varying by source and participant.

Trimming accounts for 5 bases at V and 5 bases at J, while the number of junction bases matched to no gene is 4. The germline V gene encodes CDR1 LNHDA and CDR2 SQIVND (reference sequence). The CDR3 sequence holds 13 residues, the cysteine and phenylalanine included. Here the CDR3 DNA is all that survives: 39 bases in frame from base 1. Whole blood was collected in K2EDTA tubes by collaborating institutions according to the institutions' own protocols. For TCRbeta analysis, collaborators shipped samples as frozen whole blood, isolated PBMCs, or DNA extracted from either of those sample types. The immunoSEQ Assay, a bias-controlled multiplex PCR, was used to amplify TCRbeta CDR3 regions from genomic DNA. Under the source paper's analysis protocol: The number of nucleated cells in each sample was estimated from the amplification of reference gene primers within the assay. Sequence reads were collapsed and filtered to measure the absolute abundance of every unique TCRbeta CDR3 rearrangement. For each sample, productive Simpson clonality was calculated as the square root of Simpson's diversity index over productive rearrangements. The immuneACCESS repertoire file appears here via TCRdb, limited to in-frame rearrangements. These files lack a portion of the clones; in checked studies, under half of the deficit traces to unresolved V genes, and the cause of the others is not known. The DNA was the basis for D and trimming; V, J and clone size are from that table. For this sample the table gives roughly 63,000 clones, of which over 70% were detected only once. Together, the top ten hold approximately 2.5% of the sample.

Recombination linked TRBV19 to TRBJ2-5, with 8 central nucleotides matching TRBD1. The TCR was taken from a human donor in a cohort sampled during active COVID-19. Sequenced input: peripheral blood. The CDR3 in this case is CASSVRGRETQYF. The DNA is as follows: TGTGCCAGTAGTGTCAGGGGGCGGGAGACCCAGTACTTC.